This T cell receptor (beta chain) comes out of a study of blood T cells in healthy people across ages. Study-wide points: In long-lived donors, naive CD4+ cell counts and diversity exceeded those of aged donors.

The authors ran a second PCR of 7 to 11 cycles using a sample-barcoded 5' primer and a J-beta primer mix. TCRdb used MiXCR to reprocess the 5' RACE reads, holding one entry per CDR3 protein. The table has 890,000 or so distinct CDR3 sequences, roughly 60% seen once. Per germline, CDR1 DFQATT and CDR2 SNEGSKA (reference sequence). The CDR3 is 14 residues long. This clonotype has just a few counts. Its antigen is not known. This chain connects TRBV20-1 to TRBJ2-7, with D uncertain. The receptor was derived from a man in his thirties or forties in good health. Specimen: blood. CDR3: CSARDHKPSYEQYF. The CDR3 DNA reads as TGCAGCGCAAGAGACCATAAACCCTCCTACGAGCAGTACTTC.